The present T cell receptor (beta chain) was sequenced within a study of T cell changes during pregnancy in multiple sclerosis. Generated by immunoSEQ multiplex PCR, the TCRdb table keeps only in-frame clones and is missing some. The data hold under 50,000 clones, with around 90% observed a single time. The CDR3 length is 14 residues. The V gene's germline CDR1 is WNHNN and CDR2 SYGVQD (reference sequence). The V end was cut by 3 bases, the J end by 2 bases, with 9 bases between. The sequence was obtained from a female donor with multiple sclerosis, enrolled in a pregnancy study. This sample comprised CD4+ T cells from peripheral blood mononuclear cells, obtained before pregnancy. The chain carries TRBV10-1 and TRBJ2-3; possible D gene TRBD2, 6 bases. The CDR3 region has the DNA TGCGCCAGCAGTGATGGGGGACTCACAGATACGCAGTATTTT. Protein sequence: CASSDGGLTDTQYF.